This TCR beta chain derives from a study of T cells in Graves' hyperthyroidism and ophthalmopathy. Patients aged 18 to 65 had newly diagnosed hyperthyroidism that had lasted under 2 months. Diagnosis rested on symptoms, serum thyroxine and TRAb, thyroid ultrasound, and orbital computed tomography. J was trimmed by 6 bases and V by 5 bases; bases with no gene match: 11. The CDR3 is 16 residues long. Per germline, CDR1 DFQATT and CDR2 SNEGSKA (reference sequence). What was amplified from RNA transcripts were TCR beta CDR3 regions. The HTBI set primed first-round TCR CDR3 RT-PCR. Using its own MiXCR run on the multiplex PCR reads, TCRdb lists one record per CDR3 protein. Here the sample spans more than 300,000 distinct CDR3 sequences, approximately 15% being singletons. Overall study findings and caveats: Ophthalmopathy was identified by the model a median approximately six months ahead of onset.

The sample holds a few counts of this clonotype. No antigen is known for it. J is TRBJ2-1 and V is TRBV20-1; 12 nucleotides agree with TRBD2. The source is a woman aged 60-70 years with Graves' hyperthyroidism. The sample comprised blood. The CDR3 nucleotides read TGCAGTGCTCTATCGACTAGCGGGAGCCCGATCAATGAGCAGTTCTTC. Protein product: CSALSTSGSPINEQFF.